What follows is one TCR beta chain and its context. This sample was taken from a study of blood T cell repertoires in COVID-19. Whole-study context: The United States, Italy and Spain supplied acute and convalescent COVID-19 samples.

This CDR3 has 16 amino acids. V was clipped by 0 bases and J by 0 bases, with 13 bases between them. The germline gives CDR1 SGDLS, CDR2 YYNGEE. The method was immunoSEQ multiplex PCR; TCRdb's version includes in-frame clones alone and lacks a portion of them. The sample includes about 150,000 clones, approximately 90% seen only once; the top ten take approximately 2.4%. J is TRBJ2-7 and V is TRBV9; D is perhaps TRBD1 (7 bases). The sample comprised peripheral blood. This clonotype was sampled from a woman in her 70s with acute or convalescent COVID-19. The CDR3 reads CASSVGQGGTSYEQYF. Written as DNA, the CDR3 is TGTGCCAGCAGCGTAGGTCAGGGGGGTACCTCCTACGAGCAGTACTTC.